This note documents a single T cell receptor (beta chain) sequence. Its specificity is unknown. These data are taken from a study of T cells expressing NK-cell markers. Whole-study context: Sequenced donors, eight in total, included seven who were HCMV-seropositive and one who was seronegative. Study-wide results and limits: These clonotypes also led the CD3+CD56-NKG2C+ fraction in a few donors. Of the CD8+ T cells in about 6 donors, 1.0-7.0% belonged to dominant NKG2C+ clonotypes.

Template switching by 5'RACE with UMIs generated the TCR beta cDNA. TCRdb reprocessed the 5' RACE reads and stores each CDR3 protein as one record, lacking DNA. Found here are approximately 440,000 distinct CDR3 sequences; the top ten clones hold roughly 1.4%. This receptor was identified in a woman in her forties or fifties in good health. Sequencing was done on a sample of blood T cells: a sorted CD56 or NKG2C T cell subset, CD4+ or CD8+ T cells, or bulk PBMC T cells (not recorded which).

The CDR3 reads CASRKTGKDNEQFF. This chain joins TRBV5-1 and TRBJ2-1; the TRBD1 assignment by TCRdb is unverifiable without DNA. Germline values: CDR1 SGHRS, CDR2 YFSETQ. The CDR3 contains 14 residues. The full variable domain, completed using reference TRBV5-1 and TRBJ2-1, is KAGVTQTPRYLIKTRGQQVTLSCSPISGHRSVSWYQQTPGQGLQFLFEYFSETQRNKGNFPGRFSGRQFSNSRSEMNVSTLELGDSALYLCASRKTGKDNEQFFGPGTRLTVL.